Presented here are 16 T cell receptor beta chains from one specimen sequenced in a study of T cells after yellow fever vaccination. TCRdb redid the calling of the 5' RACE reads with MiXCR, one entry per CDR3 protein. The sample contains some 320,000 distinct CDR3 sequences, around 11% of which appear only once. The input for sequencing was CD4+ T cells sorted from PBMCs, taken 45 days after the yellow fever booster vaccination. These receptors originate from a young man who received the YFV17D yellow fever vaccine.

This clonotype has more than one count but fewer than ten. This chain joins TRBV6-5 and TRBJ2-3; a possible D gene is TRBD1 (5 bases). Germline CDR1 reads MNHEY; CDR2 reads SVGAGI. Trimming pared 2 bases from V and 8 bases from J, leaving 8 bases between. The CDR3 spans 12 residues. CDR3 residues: CASSYNRGTQYF. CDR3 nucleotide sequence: TGTGCCAGCAGTTACAATAGGGGTACGCAGTATTTT.

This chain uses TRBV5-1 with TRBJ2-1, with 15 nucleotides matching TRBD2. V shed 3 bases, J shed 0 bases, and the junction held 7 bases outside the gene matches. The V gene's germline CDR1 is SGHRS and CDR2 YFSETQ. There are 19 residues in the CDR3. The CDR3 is CASSSPGLAGGSSYNEQFF. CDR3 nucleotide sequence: TGCGCCAGCAGCTCACCGGGACTAGCGGGGGGCAGCTCCTACAATGAGCAGTTCTTC.

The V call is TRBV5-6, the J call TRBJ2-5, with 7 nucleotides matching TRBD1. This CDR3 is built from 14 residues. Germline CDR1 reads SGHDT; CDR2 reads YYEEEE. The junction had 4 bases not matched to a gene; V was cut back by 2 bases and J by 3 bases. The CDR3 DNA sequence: TGTGCCAGCAGCTTAACAGGGGAGAAAGAGACCCAGTACTTC. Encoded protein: CASSLTGEKETQYF.

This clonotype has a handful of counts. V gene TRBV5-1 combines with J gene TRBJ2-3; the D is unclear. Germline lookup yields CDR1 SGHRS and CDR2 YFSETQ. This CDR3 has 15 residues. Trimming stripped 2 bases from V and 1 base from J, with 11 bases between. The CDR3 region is CASSFQDPRTDTQYF. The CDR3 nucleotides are TGCGCCAGCAGCTTTCAGGACCCCCGCACAGATACGCAGTATTTT.

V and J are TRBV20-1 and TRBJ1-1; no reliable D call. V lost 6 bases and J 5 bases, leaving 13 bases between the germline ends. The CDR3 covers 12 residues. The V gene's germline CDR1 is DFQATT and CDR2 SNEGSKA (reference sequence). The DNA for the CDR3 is TGCAGTGCCCCGGATGGTAAGACTGAAGCTTTCTTT. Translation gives CSAPDGKTEAFF.

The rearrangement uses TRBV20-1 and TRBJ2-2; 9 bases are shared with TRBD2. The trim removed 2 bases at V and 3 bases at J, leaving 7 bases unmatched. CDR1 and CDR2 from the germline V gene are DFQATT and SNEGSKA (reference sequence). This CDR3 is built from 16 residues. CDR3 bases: TGCAGTGCTAGACCCTCGATAGCGGGGGACACCGGGGAGCTGTTTTTT. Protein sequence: CSARPSIAGDTGELFF.

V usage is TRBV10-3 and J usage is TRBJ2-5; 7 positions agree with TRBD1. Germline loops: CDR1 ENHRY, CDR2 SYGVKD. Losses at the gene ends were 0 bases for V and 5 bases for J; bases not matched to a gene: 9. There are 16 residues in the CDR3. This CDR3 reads CAISESQTGSRETQYF. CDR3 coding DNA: TGTGCCATCAGTGAGTCTCAGACAGGGTCGAGGGAGACCCAGTACTTC.

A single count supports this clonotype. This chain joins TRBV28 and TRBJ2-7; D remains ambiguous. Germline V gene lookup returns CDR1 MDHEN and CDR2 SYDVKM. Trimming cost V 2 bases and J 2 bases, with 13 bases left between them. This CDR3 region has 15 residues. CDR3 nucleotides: TGTGCCAGCAGTTTAGACACAAAGGGCCCCTACGAGCAGTACGTC. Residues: CASSLDTKGPYEQYV.

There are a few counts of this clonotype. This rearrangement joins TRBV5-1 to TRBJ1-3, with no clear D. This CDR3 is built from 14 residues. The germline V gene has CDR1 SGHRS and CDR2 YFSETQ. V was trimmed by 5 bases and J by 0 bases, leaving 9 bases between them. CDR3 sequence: CASRDESSGNTIYF. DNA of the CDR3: TGCGCCAGCAGGGACGAATCCTCTGGAAACACCATATATTTT.

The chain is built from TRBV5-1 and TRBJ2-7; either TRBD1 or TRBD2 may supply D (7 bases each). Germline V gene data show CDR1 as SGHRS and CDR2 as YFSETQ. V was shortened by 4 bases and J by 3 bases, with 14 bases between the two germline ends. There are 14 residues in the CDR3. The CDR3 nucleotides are TGCGCCAGCAGCGTTCAGGGGGGGCACTACGAGCAGTACGTC. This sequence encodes CASSVQGGHYEQYV.

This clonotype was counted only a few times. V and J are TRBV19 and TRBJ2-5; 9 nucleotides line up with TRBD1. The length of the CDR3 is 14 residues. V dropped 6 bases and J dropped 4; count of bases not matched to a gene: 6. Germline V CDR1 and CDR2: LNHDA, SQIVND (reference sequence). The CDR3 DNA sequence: TGTGCCAGTAGATCAACAGGGGGCAGAGAGACCCAGTACTTC. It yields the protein CASRSTGGRETQYF.

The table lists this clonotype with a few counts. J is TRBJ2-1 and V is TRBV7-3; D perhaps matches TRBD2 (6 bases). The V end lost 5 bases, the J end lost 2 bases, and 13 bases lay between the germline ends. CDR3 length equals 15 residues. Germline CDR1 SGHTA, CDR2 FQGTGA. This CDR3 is CASSRRTTAYNEQFF. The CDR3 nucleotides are TGTGCCAGCAGCCGTCGGACTACAGCCTACAATGAGCAGTTCTTC.

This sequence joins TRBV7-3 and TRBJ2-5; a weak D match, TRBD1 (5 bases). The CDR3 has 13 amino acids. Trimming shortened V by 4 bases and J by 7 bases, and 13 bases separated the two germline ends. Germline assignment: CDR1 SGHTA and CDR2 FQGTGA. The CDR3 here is CASSYRSKGTQYF. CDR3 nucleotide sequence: TGTGCCAGCAGCTACAGGTCCAAGGGGACCCAGTACTTC.

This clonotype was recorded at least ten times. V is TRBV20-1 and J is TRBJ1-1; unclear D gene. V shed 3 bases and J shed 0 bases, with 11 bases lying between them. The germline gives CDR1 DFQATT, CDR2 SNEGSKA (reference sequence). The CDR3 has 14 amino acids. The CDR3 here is CSASGEKVNTEAFF. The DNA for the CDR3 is TGCAGTGCTAGCGGGGAGAAGGTGAACACTGAAGCTTTCTTT.

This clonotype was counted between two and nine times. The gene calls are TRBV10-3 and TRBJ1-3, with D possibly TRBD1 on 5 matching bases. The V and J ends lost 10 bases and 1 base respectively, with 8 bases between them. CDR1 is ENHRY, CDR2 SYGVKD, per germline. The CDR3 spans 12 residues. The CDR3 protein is CASQGSGNTIYF. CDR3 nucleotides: TGTGCCAGCCAGGGTTCTGGAAACACCATATATTTT.

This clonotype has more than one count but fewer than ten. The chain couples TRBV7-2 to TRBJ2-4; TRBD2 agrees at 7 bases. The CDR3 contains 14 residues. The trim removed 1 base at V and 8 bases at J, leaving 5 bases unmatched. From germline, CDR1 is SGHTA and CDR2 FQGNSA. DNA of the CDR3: TGTGCCAGCAGCTTAGATGAAGGGAGGGACATTCAGTACTTC. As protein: CASSLDEGRDIQYF.